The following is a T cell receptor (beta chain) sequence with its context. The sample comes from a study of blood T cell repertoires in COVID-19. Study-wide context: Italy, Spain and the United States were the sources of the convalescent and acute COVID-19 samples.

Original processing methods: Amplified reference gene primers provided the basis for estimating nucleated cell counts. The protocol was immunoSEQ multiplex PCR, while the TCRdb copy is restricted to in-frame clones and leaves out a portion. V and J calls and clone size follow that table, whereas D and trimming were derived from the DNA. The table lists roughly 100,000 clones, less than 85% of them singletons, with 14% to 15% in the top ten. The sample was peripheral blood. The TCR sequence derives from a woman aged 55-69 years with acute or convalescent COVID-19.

DNA of the CDR3: TGTGCCACCAGCAGAGGACTAGCGGGGGGGCAGGGCACAGATACGCAGTATTTT. Translating it yields CATSRGLAGGQGTDTQYF. V gene TRBV15 combines with J gene TRBJ2-3, with 14 positions matching TRBD2. This CDR3 has 18 amino acids. J lost 1 base, V lost 1 base, and 4 bases had no gene match. The V gene's germline CDR1 is LNHNV and CDR2 YYDKDF (reference sequence).